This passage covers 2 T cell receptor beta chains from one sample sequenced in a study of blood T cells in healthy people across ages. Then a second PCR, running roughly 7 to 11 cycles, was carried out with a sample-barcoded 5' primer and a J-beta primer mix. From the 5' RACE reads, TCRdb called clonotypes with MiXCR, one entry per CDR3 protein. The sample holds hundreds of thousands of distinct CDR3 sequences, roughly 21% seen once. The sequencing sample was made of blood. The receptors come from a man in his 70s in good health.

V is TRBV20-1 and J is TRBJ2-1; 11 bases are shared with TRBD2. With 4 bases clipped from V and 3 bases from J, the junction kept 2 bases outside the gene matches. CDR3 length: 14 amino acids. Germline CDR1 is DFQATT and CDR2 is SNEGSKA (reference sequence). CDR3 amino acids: CSAIGTSGYNEQFF. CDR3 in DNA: TGCAGTGCTATCGGGACTAGCGGCTACAATGAGCAGTTCTTC.

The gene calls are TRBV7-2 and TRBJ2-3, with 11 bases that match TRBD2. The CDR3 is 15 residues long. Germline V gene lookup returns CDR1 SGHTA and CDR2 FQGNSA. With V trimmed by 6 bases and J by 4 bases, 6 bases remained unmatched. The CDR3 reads CASSVLAGVPDTQYF. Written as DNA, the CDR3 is TGTGCCAGCAGTGTACTAGCGGGAGTCCCAGATACGCAGTATTTT.